This T cell receptor beta chain came from a study of post-analysis software for immune sequencing data. Study as a whole: Both relapsing-remitting and secondary progressive multiple sclerosis featured among the disease courses, as did progressive-relapsing multiple sclerosis.

Germline V gene lookup returns CDR1 SQVTM and CDR2 ANQGSEA. The CDR3 spans 11 residues. V shed 5 bases and J shed 9 bases, with 12 bases lying between them. The library was made from cDNA and included unique molecular identifiers. TCRdb itself ran the PCR reads through MiXCR, one entry per CDR3 protein. The data hold over 700,000 distinct CDR3 sequences, with 25% to 30% observed a single time. Regarding this clonotype: Its antigen is not known.

Findings and limits, study-wide: Controls showed significantly higher normalized Chao1 diversity than did multiple sclerosis patients. When patients were compared with controls, about five TRBV segments were more frequent, TRBV5-6, TRBV5-1 and TRBV20-1 among them. The authors found that F measure strongly co-clustered same-batch samples.

Material: blood. This receptor was taken from a girl aged 10-17 years with multiple sclerosis. The J gene is TRBJ2-3, the V gene TRBV29-1; D is undetermined. The CDR3 nucleotides read TGCAGCGTTTTTCTGGCAGGCACGCAGTATTTT. Protein: CSVFLAGTQYF.